A single sample is the source of the 32 T cell receptor beta chains below, sequenced in a study of T cells after somatic rescue of genetic block. Libraries were prepared by immunoSEQ multiplex PCR; TCRdb keeps only in-frame clonotypes and omits some of them. The sample includes approximately 12,000 clones, 65% to 75% of them seen just once. The sequencing sample was made of peripheral blood mononuclear cells (PBMCs). Every receptor here comes from a boy under 18.

This clone has just one count. The chain links TRBV18 to TRBJ1-5, with 9 bases aligning to TRBD1. Germline trimming cut 3 bases from V and 4 bases from J; bases unmatched to any gene: 4. The CDR3 runs 15 residues. Germline-derived CDR1 and CDR2 are KGHSH and LQKENI. The CDR3 region has the DNA TGTGCCAGCTCACCGGACAGGGGACTTAATCAGCCCCAGCATTTT. Encoded protein: CASSPDRGLNQPQHF.

This chain uses TRBV7-2 with TRBJ2-7, with TRBD1 matching over 8 bases. Germline CDR1 SGHTA, CDR2 FQGNSA. The V segment lost 5 bases and the J segment 1 base; nucleotides outside the gene matches: 4. The CDR3 is 14 residues long. This CDR3 reads CASSPDRVSYEQYF. CDR3 DNA: TGTGCCAGCAGCCCGGACAGGGTTTCCTACGAGCAGTACTTC.

V usage is TRBV10-1 and J usage is TRBJ1-6; perhaps TRBD1 as D (6 bases). CDR1 is WNHNN and CDR2 is SYGVQD in the germline V gene (reference sequence). The CDR3 spans 16 residues. V lost 4 bases and J lost 8, with 18 bases in between. CDR3 coding DNA: TGCGCCAGCAGTGGACAGGACTTGCACATGTATTCACCCCTCCACTTT. Amino acids: CASSGQDLHMYSPLHF.

This clone was seen a few times. The gene calls are TRBV5-5 and TRBJ1-2; D call uncertain. Germline V gives CDR1 SGHKS, CDR2 YYEKEE (reference sequence). This CDR3 is built from 13 residues. Trimming removed 2 bases from V and 0 bases from J, with 5 bases in between. For the CDR3, the DNA is TGTGCCAGCAGCTTTTCCACTAACTATGGCTACACCTTC. Translating gives CASSFSTNYGYTF.

The V and J genes are TRBV6-5 and TRBJ2-7; D not certain. Deletions cut 5 bases from V and 0 bases from J, with 11 bases between. The CDR3 contains 14 residues. The germline V gene encodes CDR1 MNHEY and CDR2 SVGAGI. CDR3 DNA: TGTGCCAGCAGTCCCGGTGGGTTCTCCTACGAGCAGTACTTC. Its protein is CASSPGGFSYEQYF.

This clone was seen once. The V and J genes are TRBV5-4 and TRBJ2-5, with 8 bases fitting TRBD2. Unmatched junction bases numbered 0, after V lost 0 bases and J lost 5 bases. The V gene's germline CDR1 is SGHNT and CDR2 YYREEE (reference sequence). CDR3 length: 13 residues. Here the CDR3 DNA reads TGTGCCAGCAGCTTGGGACTAGCGGAGACCCAGTACTTC. As protein: CASSLGLAETQYF.

The V gene is TRBV11-2, the J gene TRBJ1-1; maybe TRBD1 (5 bases). The length of the CDR3 is 13 residues. The V gene lost 7 bases and the J gene lost 4 bases, with 13 bases spanning the gap. CDR1 SGHAT and CDR2 FQNNGV come from the germline V gene. CDR3 coding DNA: TGTGCCAGCATGACCGGGGGTACCACTGAAGCTTTCTTT. This codes for CASMTGGTTEAFF.

This chain links TRBV5-1 with TRBJ2-1; a weak D match, TRBD1 (5 bases). This CDR3 comprises 14 residues. Germline CDR1 and CDR2: SGHRS and YFSETQ. V was cut by 3 bases and J by 4 bases, with 11 bases left in between. The DNA of the CDR3 is TGCGCCAGCAGCTCTGACAGCCTTTACAATGAGCAGTTCTTC. Its protein product is CASSSDSLYNEQFF.

This clone is medium-sized in the sample. This sequence joins TRBV5-1 and TRBJ2-5; tentatively, D is TRBD1 or TRBD2 (5 bases each). Germline assignment: CDR1 SGHRS and CDR2 YFSETQ. The CDR3 covers 16 residues. Deletions cut 1 base from V and 2 bases from J, with 15 bases between. The CDR3 protein is CASSLYPGPPQETQYF. CDR3 nucleotides: TGCGCCAGCAGCTTGTACCCGGGACCGCCGCAAGAGACCCAGTACTTC.

The V call is TRBV30, the J call TRBJ2-4; D may be TRBD2 (5 bases). This CDR3 has 14 residues. Trimming left V 0 bases short and J 6 bases short, with 12 bases between. The germline V gene has CDR1 GTSNPN and CDR2 SVGIG (reference sequence). For the CDR3, the DNA is TGTGCCTGGAGTGTATTTACTGGGAGAAACATTCAGTACTTC. It specifies CAWSVFTGRNIQYF.

This rearrangement joins TRBV6-5 to TRBJ1-3, with a possible D match to TRBD1 (6 bases). Germline CDR1 is MNHEY and CDR2 is SVGAGI. Trimming removed 6 bases from V and 0 bases from J, with 12 bases in between. The length of the CDR3 is 15 residues. The CDR3 region is CASRLDRHSGNTIYF. The CDR3 bases are TGTGCCAGCAGATTAGACAGGCACTCTGGAAACACCATATATTTT.

This clone was observed a few times. The V gene is TRBV28, the J gene TRBJ2-7; no firm D call. Germline CDR1 is MDHEN and CDR2 is SYDVKM. The CDR3 is made up of 12 amino acids. Trimming stripped 3 bases from V and 6 bases from J, with 9 bases between. CDR3 nucleotide sequence: TGTGCCAGCAGTTTGGCGGCCCTCGAGCAGTACTTC. Residues: CASSLAALEQYF.

On this clone itself: With only one base between it and a far larger clone, this is likely a read error. This is likely a read error, given that the CDR3 carries no conserved phenylalanine or tryptophan at its end. This chain's CDR3 is CASSTGVPGELFL. The CDR3 nucleotides read TGTGCCAGCAGCACAGGGGTTCCCGGGGAGCTGTTTCTT. The J gene is TRBJ2-2, the V gene TRBV9, with TRBD1 matching over 7 bases. V lost 4 bases, J lost 6 bases, and 3 bases stayed unmatched. The CDR3 sequence is 13 residues long. From germline, CDR1 is SGDLS and CDR2 YYNGEE.

This clone was counted a single time. V is TRBV10-3 and J is TRBJ2-3, with a weak D call TRBD2 (5 bases). The ends were cut back, 6 bases at V and 4 bases at J, with 17 bases in the middle. CDR1 is ENHRY and CDR2 is SYGVKD in the germline V gene. The CDR3 spans 15 residues. CDR3 nucleotides: TGTGCCATCAGCTCCGGTCCAGAGGGAGCAGATACGCAGTATTTT. Translated: CAISSGPEGADTQYF.

The gene calls are TRBV7-9 and TRBJ1-1, with D possibly TRBD1 on 5 matching bases. This CDR3 has 15 residues. CDR1 is SEHNR and CDR2 is FQNEAQ in the germline V gene (reference sequence). V lost 5 bases to trimming and J lost 0 bases, with 13 bases between them. The CDR3 here is CASSPSGRMNTEAFF. The CDR3, as DNA: TGTGCCAGCAGCCCATCGGGACGGATGAACACTGAAGCTTTCTTT. The complete variable domain, with remaining parts taken from reference TRBV7-9 and TRBJ1-1, reads DTGVSQNPRHKITKRGQNVTFRCDPISEHNRLYWYRQTLGQGPEFLTYFQNEAQLEKSRLLSDRFSAERPKGSFSTLEIQRTEQGDSAMYLCASSPSGRMNTEAFFGQGTRLTVV.

The chain links TRBV6-6 to TRBJ2-1; 9 bases are shared with TRBD2. The CDR3 has 15 amino acids. V lost 4 bases, J lost 4 bases, and 5 bases stayed unmatched. Germline-derived CDR1 and CDR2 are MNHNY and SVGAGI (reference sequence). CDR3 nucleotides: TGTGCCAGCAGTTTCCCGGGACTAGCTTACAATGAGCAGTTCTTC. This encodes CASSFPGLAYNEQFF.

This clone was seen only once. The chain carries TRBV6-6 and TRBJ1-4, with D perhaps matching TRBD1 (5 bases). The CDR3 covers 14 residues. V shed 4 bases and J shed 8 bases, with 14 bases lying between them. In germline, CDR1 is MNHNY, CDR2 SVGAGI (reference sequence). This CDR3 is CASSSPNNREKLFF. In nucleotides, the CDR3 is TGTGCCAGCAGTTCCCCAAACAACAGGGAAAAACTGTTTTTT.

This chain links TRBV9 with TRBJ2-7, with 11 nucleotides matching TRBD1. The CDR3 sequence is 14 residues long. J gave up 4 bases and V 3 bases, and 3 bases lay outside the gene matches. The germline V gene encodes CDR1 SGDLS and CDR2 YYNGEE. DNA for the CDR3: TGTGCCAGCAGCGGCCGGGACAGGGGGTACGAGCAGTACTTC. Encoded protein: CASSGRDRGYEQYF. Full variable domain (missing parts from reference TRBV9 and TRBJ2-7): DSGVTQTPKHLITATGQRVTLRCSPRSGDLSVYWYQQSLDQGLQFLIQYYNGEERAKGNILERFSAQQFPDLHSELNLSSLELGDSALYFCASSGRDRGYEQYFGPGTRLTVT.

J is TRBJ2-1 and V is TRBV7-6, with 11 nucleotides matching TRBD2. V shed 0 bases, J shed 1 base, and the junction held 11 bases outside the gene matches. The CDR3 runs 20 residues. Germline CDR1 is SGHVS and CDR2 is FNYEAQ. The CDR3 nucleotides are TGTGCCAGCAGCTTAGCCCCTCAGCTAGCGGGGGGCCTATCCTACAATGAGCAGTTCTTC. As protein: CASSLAPQLAGGLSYNEQFF.

This chain links TRBV28 with TRBJ1-2; D is ambiguous. CDR3 length: 14 residues. From germline, CDR1 is MDHEN and CDR2 SYDVKM. Trimming removed 6 bases from V and 0 bases from J, with 11 bases in between. CDR3 region: CASRFKGANYGYTF. The CDR3 nucleotides are TGTGCCAGCAGGTTTAAGGGAGCTAACTATGGCTACACCTTC.

The gene calls are TRBV10-3 and TRBJ2-1; D is possibly TRBD1 (6 bases). CDR1 and CDR2 (germline): ENHRY, SYGVKD. Deletions cut 3 bases from V and 3 bases from J, with 18 bases between. This CDR3 has 17 residues. CDR3 nucleotides: TGTGCCATCAGTGACTCGCCTGGGGGCGGAATCTACAATGAGCAGTTCTTC. It is translated as CAISDSPGGGIYNEQFF.

This chain uses TRBV14 with TRBJ2-1; TRBD1 matches 8 bases. Germline loops: CDR1 SGHDN, CDR2 FVKESK. This CDR3 comprises 17 residues. V gave up 0 bases and J gave up 4 bases; unmatched junction bases: 8. This CDR3 is CASSQDGTGRGYNEQFF. Here the CDR3 DNA reads TGTGCCAGCAGCCAAGATGGGACAGGCCGAGGGTACAATGAGCAGTTCTTC.

This clone was observed once. The chain couples TRBV18 to TRBJ2-2; TRBD2 matches at 15 bases. The V gene end was trimmed by 3 bases and the J gene end by 4 bases; junction bases not matched to a gene: 9. Germline lookup yields CDR1 KGHSH and CDR2 LQKENI. CDR3 size: 19 residues. CDR3 sequence: CASSPLPGLAGGGTGELFF. The CDR3, as DNA: TGTGCCAGCTCACCCCTCCCGGGACTAGCGGGAGGAGGCACCGGGGAGCTGTTTTTT.

This chain joins TRBV28 and TRBJ2-7; no clear D gene. Germline V gives CDR1 MDHEN, CDR2 SYDVKM. The CDR3 consists of 14 residues. Deletions cut 0 bases from V and 6 bases from J, with 12 bases between. The CDR3 reads CASSLWTIFREQYF. The CDR3 bases are TGTGCCAGCAGTTTATGGACCATCTTCCGCGAGCAGTACTTC. Looking up the rest from reference TRBV28 and TRBJ2-7 gives the full variable domain: DVKVTQSSRYLVKRTGEKVFLECVQDMDHENMFWYRQDPGLGLRLIYFSYDVKMKEKGDIPEGYSVSREKKERFSLILESASTNQTSMYLCASSLWTIFREQYFGPGTRLTVT.

CDR3: CAISEQGRGPYEQYF. The CDR3 DNA is TGTGCCATCAGTGAGCAGGGTCGAGGACCCTACGAGCAGTACTTC. The chain employs TRBV10-3 and TRBJ2-7, with D tentatively TRBD1 (5 bases). V lost 2 bases, J lost 2 bases, and 13 bases lay in between. CDR3 length equals 15 residues. Germline CDR1 is ENHRY and CDR2 is SYGVKD.

V is TRBV5-1 and J is TRBJ1-4; no clear D. V lost 2 bases and J 4 bases, leaving 9 bases between the germline ends. This CDR3 is built from 14 residues. Germline V gene lookup returns CDR1 SGHRS and CDR2 YFSETQ. The CDR3 is CASSFAGGNEKLFF. CDR3 nucleotides: TGCGCCAGCAGCTTTGCAGGCGGTAATGAAAAACTGTTTTTT.

V is TRBV9 and J is TRBJ1-2; 8 bases fit TRBD1. Per the germline V gene, CDR1 is SGDLS and CDR2 is YYNGEE. Unmatched junction bases numbered 5, after V lost 0 bases and J lost 4 bases. This CDR3 has 15 residues. The CDR3 is CASSVAPGQVYGYTF. The CDR3, as DNA: TGTGCCAGCAGCGTAGCTCCGGGACAGGTCTATGGCTACACCTTC.

The chain links TRBV5-1 to TRBJ2-7; unclear D gene. The CDR3 covers 15 residues. CDR1 and CDR2 from the germline V gene are SGHRS and YFSETQ. With 0 bases removed from V and 0 bases from J, the gap between germline ends came to 10 bases. The DNA of the CDR3 is TGCGCCAGCAGCTTGGGGGAACCCTCCTCCTACGAGCAGTACTTC. Its protein is CASSLGEPSSYEQYF.

The chain links TRBV6-5 to TRBJ2-7; 7 bases are a match to TRBD1. CDR3 length: 14 amino acids. Germline CDR1 is MNHEY and CDR2 is SVGAGI. J gave up 3 bases and V 6 bases, and 8 bases lay outside the gene matches. CDR3 nucleotides: TGTGCCAGCAGCAATGGACAGGATATCTACGAGCAGTACTTC. As protein: CASSNGQDIYEQYF.

This chain connects TRBV19 to TRBJ1-5; D is undetermined. There are 13 residues in the CDR3. Between the trimmed V and J ends, which lost 6 bases and 4 bases, there was a span of 10 bases. Germline assignment: CDR1 LNHDA and CDR2 SQIVND (reference sequence). The CDR3 sequence is CASRRTGNQPQHF. The CDR3 coding sequence is TGTGCCAGTAGGAGGACGGGTAATCAGCCCCAGCATTTT.

The chain joins TRBV27 to TRBJ2-1; TRBD2 agrees at 8 bases. Germline CDR1 and CDR2: MNHEY and SMNVEV (reference sequence). The CDR3 covers 14 residues. Trimming cost V 3 bases and J 9 bases; bases outside gene matches: 7. For the CDR3, the DNA is TGTGCCAGCAGTTTTATAGGCGGGGGGACTGAGCAGTTCTTC. Translation gives CASSFIGGGTEQFF.

This clone was observed a few times. V and J are TRBV28 and TRBJ2-1; D uncertain. Deletions cut 2 bases from V and 10 bases from J, with 12 bases between. The germline gives CDR1 MDHEN, CDR2 SYDVKM. This CDR3 has 13 amino acids. CDR3 residues: CASSLEVRTEQFF. The CDR3 DNA follows: TGTGCCAGCAGTTTAGAGGTAAGGACCGAGCAGTTCTTC.